This entry describes one T cell receptor beta chain. Its antigen is still unknown. The data were produced by immunoSEQ multiplex PCR, yet TCRdb's version contains in-frame clones alone and is incomplete. Seen here are about 25,000 clones, about 91% observed once, and the top ten hold roughly 0.72%. Germline V gene data show CDR1 as SGHRS and CDR2 as YFSETQ. The CDR3 sequence is 15 residues long. V was clipped by 1 base and J by 5 bases; unmatched bases: 8. This specimen belongs to a study of untreated major depressive disorder. General observations from the study: Compared with controls, depressed patients showed more TRBV05-01 (Vbeta 5.1) usage in CD4+ T cells.

This clonotype was obtained from a woman aged 30 to 39 with major depressive disorder. V gene TRBV5-1 combines with J gene TRBJ1-1, with 7 bases lining up with TRBD1. Input material: CD4+ T cells from PBMCs. CDR3 residues: CASSLPDRERTEAFF. In nucleotides, the CDR3 is TGCGCCAGCAGCTTGCCCGACAGGGAGAGGACTGAAGCTTTCTTT.